These T cell receptor beta chains were read from a single sample in a study of blood T cell repertoires in COVID-19. Profiled with immunoSEQ multiplex PCR; TCRdb holds only in-frame clones, not every one. This sample has 110,000 or so clones, with around 85% found just once. Sequenced material: peripheral blood. These receptors originate from an older woman with COVID-19, enrolled during active disease. Each CDR3 is given with its conserved first and last residue. The D gene is left open where the match is weak. Clone size, where shown, is once, few, many, or a class for clones that have expanded.

V gene	clone size	D gene	J gene	CDR3 DNA	CDR3 protein
TRBV29-1	-	-	TRBJ2-1	TGCAGCGTTGGACAGCTAATTTCCTACAATGAGCAGTTCTTC	CSVGQLISYNEQFF
TRBV10-3	-	-	TRBJ1-1	TGTGCCATCAGTGAGTCGTGGAGGAGTGAAGCTTTCTTT	CAISESWRSEAFF
TRBV5-5	many	-	TRBJ1-5	TGTGCCAGCAGCTTGGTCGGAAGGGGATGGGTCAATCAGCCCCAGCATTTT	CASSLVGRGWVNQPQHF
TRBV19	-	-	TRBJ1-3	TGTGCCAGTAGTAGGGGAATCGGGGGGCCCGCTGGAAACACCATATATTTT	CASSRGIGGPAGNTIYF
TRBV9	-	-	TRBJ1-3	TGTGCCAGCAGCGCGCAGGATCCTGGAAACACCATATATTTT	CASSAQDPGNTIYF
TRBV5-1	-	-	TRBJ1-1	TGCGCCAGCAGCCCCCTTAGCGGGTCGGACACTGAAGCTTTCTTT	CASSPLSGSDTEAFF
TRBV21-1	-	-	TRBJ1-4	TGTGCCAGCAGCAAAGGGACAGGGGGTCAGAATGAAAAACTGTTTTTT	CASSKGTGGQNEKLFF
TRBV11-2	-	TRBD1	TRBJ1-1	TGTGCCAGCAGCCGGACAGGGAGCGGCACTGAAGCTTTCTTT	CASSRTGSGTEAFF
TRBV11-3	-	TRBD2	TRBJ2-3	TGTGCCAGCAGCGGAGGAACTAGCGGAGGCCCTAGCACAGATACGCAGTATTTT	CASSGGTSGGPSTDTQYF
TRBV19	-	-	TRBJ2-3	TGTGCCAGTAGTATGGTTGGGGGGAGCACAGATACGCAGTATTTT	CASSMVGGSTDTQYF
TRBV11-1	-	TRBD1	TRBJ1-1	TGTGCCAGCAGCTTCAGGGAGACAGGGAGTGAAGCTTTCTTT	CASSFRETGSEAFF
TRBV9	-	-	TRBJ1-1	TGTGCCAGCAGCAGGGGAATGAACACTGAAGCTTTCTTT	CASSRGMNTEAFF
TRBV11-3	-	TRBD1	TRBJ2-2	TGTGCCAGCAGCCCTTTGACAGGGGGCGCGACCGGGGAGCTGTTTTTT	CASSPLTGGATGELFF
TRBV2	-	-	TRBJ1-1	TGTGCCAGCAGTGAAGGACAGAGGTCTGAAGCTTTCTTT	CASSEGQRSEAFF
TRBV19	-	TRBD1	TRBJ1-2	TGTGCCAGTAGTACCCGGACAGGCTGGGGCTACACCTTC	CASSTRTGWGYTF
TRBV18	-	-	TRBJ2-3	TGTGCCAGCTCACCAGTAGGGGAGGATTACACGCAGTATTTT	CASSPVGEDYTQYF
TRBV7-3	-	TRBD1	TRBJ1-2	TGTGCCAGCAGCGCCGGACAGGGGGTGGGTGGCTACACCTTC	CASSAGQGVGGYTF
TRBV7-2	-	TRBD1	TRBJ1-1	TGTGCCAGCAGCACCAACACAGGGGGCACTGAAGCTTTCTTT	CASSTNTGGTEAFF
TRBV10-3	-	-	TRBJ1-2	TGTGCCATCAGTGAGTCGAGCGACTATGGCTACACCTTC	CAISESSDYGYTF
TRBV12-2	few	-	TRBJ2-5	TGTGCAAGTCGCTTAGGCGGGGCGCCCCAAGAGACCCAGTACTTC	CASRLGGAPQETQYF
TRBV27	-	TRBD1	TRBJ1-2	TGTGCCAGCAGTTTAGCGGGACAGGGCTATGGCTACACCTTC	CASSLAGQGYGYTF
TRBV18	-	TRBD1	TRBJ1-1	TGTGCCAGCTCACCCGGACAGGGAGTGAACACTGAAGCTTTCTTT	CASSPGQGVNTEAFF
TRBV25-1	-	-	TRBJ1-2	TGTGCCAGCAGTGAAGTGGCAGGGGACCCTCCCGGTGGCTACACCTTC	CASSEVAGDPPGGYTF
TRBV5-6	-	TRBD1	TRBJ2-7	TGTGCCAGCAGCTTGGGGACAGGCAGATATTCCTACGAGCAGTACTTC	CASSLGTGRYSYEQYF
TRBV15	-	-	TRBJ1-1	TGTGCCACCAGCGTAGGACAGAACACTGAAGCTTTCTTT	CATSVGQNTEAFF
TRBV6-1	-	-	TRBJ1-2	TGTGCCAGCAGTGAAGCGCCAATGGGTGAGGATGGCTACACCTTC	CASSEAPMGEDGYTF
TRBV3-1/TRBV3-2	few	-	TRBJ2-3	TGTGCCAGCAGCCAAGTATGGGGCGCCCAGGGAGATACGCAGTATTTT	CASSQVWGAQGDTQYF
TRBV5-5	once	-	TRBJ2-7	TGTGCCAGCAGCTTGGGGCGGGGATATTCCTACGAGCAGTACTTC	CASSLGRGYSYEQYF